This T cell receptor (beta chain) comes out of a study of blood T cell repertoires in COVID-19. Across the study: Sample material is recorded as cDNA or gDNA derived from T cells, B-cell-depleted T cells, or PBMCs.

Two negative PCRs, clearance, or symptom resolution characterized the recovered Cohort 3 donors. This CDR3 is 17 amino acids long. Germline values: CDR1 MDHEN, CDR2 SYDVKM. The V segment lost 4 bases and the J segment 9 bases; nucleotides outside the gene matches: 11. Per the study methods: Reference gene primer amplification gave nucleated cell count estimates. Method: immunoSEQ multiplex PCR; TCRdb's copy keeps in-frame clones and lacks some. The V and J calls and clone size come from that table; D and trimming were worked out from the DNA. The profile shows hundreds of thousands of clones, around 84% of them singletons.

V and J are TRBV28 and TRBJ2-1; TRBD2 matches at 14 bases. The origin of this receptor is a woman aged 50 to 60 who had recovered from COVID-19. Sequenced input: PBMCs or T cells enriched from blood (not recorded which). The CDR3 coding sequence is TGTGCCAGCAGTTCCCCGGGACTAGCGGGAGTCTTGAGTGAGCAGTTCTTC. Amino acids: CASSSPGLAGVLSEQFF.